This T cell receptor (beta chain) was captured by sequencing in a study of identical twins. From the 5' RACE reads, TCRdb called clonotypes with MiXCR, one entry per CDR3 protein. The sample has 450,000 to 600,000 distinct CDR3 sequences, under 25% seen once. Study results and limitations: Twin-shared out-of-frame alpha sequences were enriched for low generation probability.

Trimming pared 5 bases from V and 5 bases from J, leaving 18 bases between. This CDR3 region has 15 residues. The germline CDR1 and CDR2 sequences are MDHEN and SYDVKM. Remarks on this clonotype: The antigen is not known. A much larger clone is a single base away; this may be a read error.

In addition, the sample was reused for a study of yellow fever vaccine responses in identical twins.

The sequence came from a woman aged 18-30 years in good health. Sequencing used CD4+ T cells sorted from blood. The chain joins TRBV28 to TRBJ2-5; D is undetermined. The CDR3, as DNA: TGTGCCAGCAGTCCCCGTCGAGTACTATGGGAGACCCAGTACTTC. Protein: CASSPRRVLWETQYF. The variable domain in full, with the rest retrieved from reference TRBV28 and TRBJ2-5, is DVKVTQSSRYLVKRTGEKVFLECVQDMDHENMFWYRQDPGLGLRLIYFSYDVKMKEKGDIPEGYSVSREKKERFSLILESASTNQTSMYLCASSPRRVLWETQYFGPGTRLLVL.